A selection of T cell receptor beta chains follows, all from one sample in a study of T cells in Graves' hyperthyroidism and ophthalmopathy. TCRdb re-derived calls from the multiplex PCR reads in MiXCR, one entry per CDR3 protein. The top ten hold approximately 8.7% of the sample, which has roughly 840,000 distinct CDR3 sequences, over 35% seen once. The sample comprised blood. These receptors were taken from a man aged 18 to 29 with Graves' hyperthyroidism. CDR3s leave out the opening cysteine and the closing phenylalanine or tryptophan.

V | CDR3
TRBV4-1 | ASSQGRDSEAF
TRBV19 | ASSEVRGRAPGANVLT
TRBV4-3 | ASSQEQGQPQH
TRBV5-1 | ASSLDMEKLF
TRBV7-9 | ASSLADSLEAF
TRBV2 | ASTSIRGYQETQY
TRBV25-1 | ATNAGVSNSPLH
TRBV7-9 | ASSPTPWVGETQY
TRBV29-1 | SVGGTGGATEAF
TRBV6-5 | AGRRTGAAGELF
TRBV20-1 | SAPGQGGGYGYT
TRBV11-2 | ASSLVGAGLQETQY
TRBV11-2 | ASSLTGAVYGYT
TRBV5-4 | ASSTAQGVWETQY
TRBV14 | ASSLPGTSGEILF
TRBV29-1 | SVGEGRYYGYT
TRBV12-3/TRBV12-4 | ASSFGGGTAGYT
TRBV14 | ASSLGQGTGTEAF
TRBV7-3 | ASSQARGHTEAF
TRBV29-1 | SSWTERFRTEAF
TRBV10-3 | AISQTTDGGPTEQY
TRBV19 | ASSISGDNTEAF
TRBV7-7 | ASSTSTGGFDEQY
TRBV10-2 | ASSEIQYRYNEQY
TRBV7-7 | ASSPGGTGEQY
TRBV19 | ASSSSIQGETQY